The present TCR beta chain was sequenced within a study of blood T cell repertoires in COVID-19. About the study: Samples taken during acute and convalescent COVID-19 were collected in the United States, Italy and Spain.

A word on this clone: Other DNA sequences of this sample code for an identical CDR3.

Trimming pared 0 bases from V and 3 bases from J, leaving 3 bases between. Per the germline V gene, CDR1 is DFQATT and CDR2 is SNEGSKA (reference sequence). CDR3 length: 11 residues. As originally analysed: Amplification of reference gene primers was used by the study to estimate nucleated cell counts. Profiling relied on immunoSEQ multiplex PCR, and the TCRdb table lists in-frame clones only, not all of them. V and J calls and clone size are copied from that table; D and trimming were computed from the DNA. The table includes roughly 140,000 clones, approximately 79% detected once. The chain recombines TRBV20-1 with TRBJ2-7; D unresolved. The clonotype comes from a man in his forties or fifties with active or convalescent COVID-19. Sequencing input: peripheral blood. CDR3 DNA: TGCAGTGCTAGAGATAGCTACGAGCAGTACTTC. Translating it yields CSARDSYEQYF.